What follows are 8 T cell receptor beta chains derived from one specimen sequenced in a study of T cell responses to AZD1222 COVID-19 vaccine. Here immunoSEQ multiplex PCR was the method, and the copy in TCRdb shows in-frame clones only, minus some. This sample has about 89,000 clones; 86% occur once, and the top ten carry less than 6.5%. Sequences were derived from peripheral blood, sampled 28 days after the second AZD1222 dose. The receptors here all came from an adult who received the AZD1222 COVID-19 vaccine.

CDR3 protein: CASSEAGTRQGRSSGYTF. The CDR3 DNA reads TGTGCCAGCAGTGAAGCAGGGACGCGACAGGGGCGATCGAGCGGCTACACCTTC. V is TRBV6-1 and J is TRBJ1-2; TRBD1 matches 8 bases. The germline V gene has CDR1 MNHNS and CDR2 SASEGT. There are 18 residues in the CDR3. After removal of 0 bases from V and 8 bases from J, the junction contained 17 bases not matched to a gene.

This CDR3 reads CASSEWGQDHYEQYF. The CDR3 DNA reads as TGTGCCAGCAGTGAATGGGGACAGGACCACTACGAGCAGTACTTC. The chain uses TRBV2 and TRBJ2-7, with TRBD1 matching 8 bases. This CDR3 spans 15 amino acids. The V segment lost 2 bases and the J segment 3 bases; nucleotides outside the gene matches: 6. Germline V gives CDR1 SNHLY, CDR2 FYNNEI.

This chain joins TRBV5-1 and TRBJ1-4; D perhaps matches TRBD1 (6 bases). The length of the CDR3 is 15 residues. Germline assignment: CDR1 SGHRS and CDR2 YFSETQ. With 4 bases removed from V and 8 bases from J, the gap between germline ends came to 18 bases. CDR3 sequence: CASSQTGAPQEKLFF. CDR3 bases: TGCGCCAGCAGCCAGACGGGGGCGCCCCAAGAAAAACTGTTTTTT.

This sequence joins TRBV6-4 and TRBJ1-4; 7 positions match TRBD1. Germline lookup yields CDR1 MRHNA and CDR2 SNTAGT. The V segment lost 3 bases and the J segment 8 bases; nucleotides outside the gene matches: 12. This CDR3 region has 16 residues. The DNA for the CDR3 is TGTGCCAGCAGTGAGCAGGGGGTTCAGGCTAGCGAAAAACTGTTTTTT. It codes for CASSEQGVQASEKLFF.

This clone came up a few times. V usage is TRBV28 and J usage is TRBJ1-1, with TRBD1 identical over 9 bases. Trimming cost V 5 bases and J 4 bases; bases outside gene matches: 5. The CDR3 is made up of 14 amino acids. Germline assignment: CDR1 MDHEN and CDR2 SYDVKM. In DNA, the CDR3 is TGTGCCAGCAGTCGAGGACAGGGGATCACTGAAGCTTTCTTT. It yields the protein CASSRGQGITEAFF.

The CDR3 loop reads CASSYRAARETQYF. In DNA, the CDR3 is TGTGCCAGCAGTTACAGGGCAGCTCGGGAGACCCAGTACTTC. This chain joins TRBV6-2 or TRBV6-3 and TRBJ2-5, with D uncertain. Germline CDR1 reads MNHEY; CDR2 reads SVGEGT. V gave up 2 bases and J gave up 5 bases, with 12 bases separating them. CDR3 length: 14 amino acids.

V usage is TRBV18 and J usage is TRBJ2-7, with D possibly matching TRBD1 (6 bases). Germline lookup yields CDR1 KGHSH and CDR2 LQKENI. V lost 6 bases to trimming and J lost 6 bases, with 15 bases between them. This CDR3 spans 13 amino acids. In nucleotides, the CDR3 is TGTGCCAGCTCTCCGGACAGAGCCCTCGAGCAGTACTTC. Amino acids: CASSPDRALEQYF.

The V gene is TRBV9, the J gene TRBJ2-7; 10 nucleotides align to TRBD2. V shed 2 bases, J shed 5 bases, and the junction held 13 bases outside the gene matches. In germline, CDR1 is SGDLS, CDR2 YYNGEE. The CDR3 consists of 17 residues. CDR3 in amino acids: CASSVGQGRTSGNEQYF. As DNA, the CDR3 is TGTGCCAGCAGCGTTGGCCAAGGGAGGACTAGCGGCAACGAGCAGTACTTC.